Reported below is one T cell receptor (beta chain). Some clones are missing from TCRdb's copy, which holds only in-frame ones; the method was immunoSEQ multiplex PCR. The profile covers about 33,000 clones, with approximately 90% appearing a single time and 20% to 30% taken by the ten largest. The sample is drawn from a study of blood T cell repertoires in COVID-19. Study summary: T cells, B-cell-depleted T cells, or PBMCs supplied cDNA or gDNA.

This CDR3 has 15 residues. V was trimmed by 0 bases and J by 4 bases, leaving 10 bases between them. Per the germline V gene, CDR1 is MGHRA and CDR2 is YSYEKL. The specimen sequenced was peripheral blood. This chain uses TRBV4-1 with TRBJ2-1; D perhaps matches TRBD1 (5 bases). This TCR derives from a woman of 80 years or more with active or convalescent COVID-19. The CDR3 is CASSQDRDLYNEQFF. The CDR3 DNA reads as TGCGCCAGCAGCCAAGACAGGGATCTTTACAATGAGCAGTTCTTC.